Below are 28 T cell receptor beta chains sequenced from a single sample in a study of early T cells in non-severe SARS-CoV-2 infection. TCRdb called the 5' RACE reads again in MiXCR, with one record for every CDR3 protein. The sample records about 62,000 distinct CDR3 sequences, 7.5% to 10% being singletons. Material: whole blood. The receptors originated from an adult who was a healthcare worker with PCR-confirmed SARS-CoV-2 infection or an uninfected control (not recorded which).

The rearrangement uses TRBV30 and TRBJ2-2; a possible D gene is TRBD1 (7 bases). This CDR3 comprises 13 residues. Germline-derived CDR1 and CDR2 are GTSNPN and SVGIG (reference sequence). V lost 4 bases and J lost 8, with 14 bases in between. The CDR3 DNA follows: TGTGCCTGGACAGGGGGGCTAGCAGGGGAGCTGTTTTTT. Amino acids: CAWTGGLAGELFF.

Comment on this clonotype: The conserved phenylalanine or tryptophan normally closing the CDR3 is absent here, so this likely arose from a read error. The CDR3 DNA reads TGTGCCAGCAGCCGCGCCGGGACGCCCTATGGCTACACCTCC. It specifies CASSRAGTPYGYTS. The chain recombines TRBV13 with TRBJ1-2; the D gene is possibly TRBD1 (5 bases). V lost 5 bases, J lost 4 bases, and 14 bases lay in between. CDR1 is PRHDT, CDR2 FYEKMQ, per germline (reference sequence). The CDR3 loop spans 14 amino acids.

This clonotype was picked up many times. The chain employs TRBV3-1 and TRBJ2-1, with D perhaps matching TRBD2 (5 bases). Germline assignment: CDR1 LGHDT and CDR2 YNNKEL (reference sequence). There are 14 residues in the CDR3. V was pared by 4 bases and J by 4 bases, with 11 bases between. The CDR3 sequence: CASSPEDRYNEQFF. DNA for the CDR3: TGTGCCAGCAGCCCGGAGGACCGTTACAATGAGCAGTTCTTC.

This chain connects TRBV20-1 to TRBJ1-2, with D perhaps TRBD1 (6 bases). Germline lookup yields CDR1 DFQATT and CDR2 SNEGSKA (reference sequence). The CDR3 contains 13 residues. With 2 bases removed from V and 4 bases from J, the gap between germline ends came to 11 bases. The CDR3 sequence: CSARSRGTYGYTF. CDR3 nucleotide sequence: TGCAGTGCTAGATCCAGGGGCACCTATGGCTACACCTTC.

In its sample, this clonotype was seen many times. The chain joins TRBV5-5 to TRBJ1-6, with TRBD1 as a possible D gene (5 bases). The CDR3 contains 16 residues. CDR1 and CDR2 (germline): SGHKS, YYEKEE (reference sequence). Trimming removed 3 bases from V and 7 bases from J, with 17 bases in between. CDR3 amino acids: CASSSTGAPGNSPLHF. In DNA form, the CDR3 reads TGTGCCAGCAGCTCTACAGGTGCACCGGGCAATTCACCCCTCCACTTT.

The rearrangement uses TRBV7-9 and TRBJ1-1; 9 bases match TRBD1. CDR1 and CDR2 from the germline V gene are SEHNR and FQNEAQ (reference sequence). The CDR3 is 16 amino acids. V gave up 4 bases and J gave up 4 bases; unmatched junction bases: 10. DNA for the CDR3: TGTGCCAGCAGCTCCATACCGGGACAGGGTGCCACTGAAGCTTTCTTT. Translating it yields CASSSIPGQGATEAFF.

This clonotype occurred a few times. The chain joins TRBV5-1 to TRBJ1-2; D is unclear. The germline CDR1 and CDR2 sequences are SGHRS and YFSETQ. The CDR3 is made up of 18 amino acids. Trimming pared 1 base from V and 0 bases from J, leaving 19 bases between. The CDR3 DNA reads as TGCGCCAGCAGCTTGAAAGTCCTAGGCGGCAGCTCTAACTATGGCTACACCTTC. Translating gives CASSLKVLGGSSNYGYTF. The whole variable domain, remainder taken from reference TRBV5-1 and TRBJ1-2, is KAGVTQTPRYLIKTRGQQVTLSCSPISGHRSVSWYQQTPGQGLQFLFEYFSETQRNKGNFPGRFSGRQFSNSRSEMNVSTLELGDSALYLCASSLKVLGGSSNYGYTFGSGTRLTVV.

This clonotype showed up many times. The chain employs TRBV5-1 and TRBJ2-3; 8 nucleotides align to TRBD2. Germline V gene lookup returns CDR1 SGHRS and CDR2 YFSETQ. The CDR3 is 14 amino acids. The V segment lost 7 bases and the J segment 4 bases; nucleotides outside the gene matches: 8. The CDR3 region has the DNA TGCGCCAGCTTCCCTAGCGGGCAATCAGATACGCAGTATTTT. Amino acids: CASFPSGQSDTQYF.

In its sample, this clonotype was seen a few times. CDR3 in DNA: TGTGCCAGCAGAGACAGGGTCTTCAATTCACCCCTCCACTTT. It is translated as CASRDRVFNSPLHF. The chain joins TRBV27 to TRBJ1-6; TRBD1 matches at 7 bases. This CDR3 has 14 residues. Germline V gene data show CDR1 as MNHEY and CDR2 as SMNVEV (reference sequence). V gave up 6 bases and J gave up 7 bases; unmatched junction bases: 6.

About this clonotype itself: Since a much larger clone is just one base distant, this may be a read error. The J gene is TRBJ1-6, the V gene TRBV14; D call uncertain. The CDR3 totals 13 residues. CDR1 is SGHDN and CDR2 is FVKESK in the germline V gene. The DNA of the CDR3 is TGTGCCGGCAGCCAACCAAGACCTTCACCCCTCCACTTT. Translated: CAGSQPRPSPLHF.

This clonotype was detected a few times. The genes are TRBV29-1 and TRBJ2-2, with 9 positions matching TRBD2. The CDR3 runs 16 residues. The germline V gene encodes CDR1 SQVTM and CDR2 ANQGSEA. V lost 1 base, J lost 4 bases, and 7 bases stayed unmatched. The CDR3 spells CSVEVASGALTGELFF. Here the CDR3 DNA reads TGCAGCGTTGAAGTGGCTAGCGGGGCTCTCACCGGGGAGCTGTTTTTT.

This chain connects TRBV5-6 to TRBJ2-3; D ambiguous. From germline, CDR1 is SGHDT and CDR2 YYEEEE. This CDR3 spans 16 amino acids. V lost 0 bases and J lost 1, with 12 bases in between. As DNA, the CDR3 is TGTGCCAGCAGCTTGGCGGCTAACCTTCGCACAGATACGCAGTATTTT. Translation: CASSLAANLRTDTQYF. Drawing the rest from reference TRBV5-6 and TRBJ2-3, the complete variable domain is DAGVTQSPTHLIKTRGQQVTLRCSPKSGHDTVSWYQQALGQGPQFIFQYYEEEERQRGNFPDRFSGHQFPNYSSELNVNALLLGDSALYLCASSLAANLRTDTQYFGPGTRLTVL.

The gene calls are TRBV7-6 and TRBJ2-1; TRBD2 aligns across 13 bases. CDR1 SGHVS and CDR2 FNYEAQ come from the germline V gene. The V and J ends lost 5 bases and 8 bases, in that order; junction bases with no gene match: 6. The CDR3 covers 15 residues. CDR3 loop: CASSPWTSGGDEQFF. The CDR3 DNA follows: TGTGCCAGCAGCCCCTGGACTAGCGGGGGTGATGAGCAGTTCTTC.

This clonotype was seen more than once but under ten times. This chain links TRBV7-3 with TRBJ2-2; possibly TRBD2 for D (5 bases). Germline CDR1 SGHTA, CDR2 FQGTGA. The CDR3 is made up of 15 amino acids. V lost 4 bases to trimming and J lost 2 bases, with 11 bases between them. The CDR3 DNA reads TGTGCCAGCAGCTGTAACGGGAAAAACACCGGGGAGCTGTTTTTT. Protein sequence: CASSCNGKNTGELFF.

Only a few counts were recorded for this clonotype. The rearrangement uses TRBV30 and TRBJ2-1, with 7 bases fitting TRBD2. Trimming took 2 bases from V and 4 from J; bases not matched to a gene: 5. The CDR3 has 14 residues. The germline V gene encodes CDR1 GTSNPN and CDR2 SVGIG (reference sequence). The CDR3 reads CAWSLAAKYNEQFF. The DNA of the CDR3 is TGTGCCTGGAGTCTAGCGGCGAAATACAATGAGCAGTTCTTC.

This clonotype was observed a handful of times. The V call is TRBV19, the J call TRBJ1-2, with D unresolved. Germline CDR1 and CDR2: LNHDA and SQIVND (reference sequence). V was clipped by 4 bases and J by 8 bases, with 14 bases between them. The CDR3 loop spans 13 amino acids. This CDR3 is CASSTYRREGYTF. As DNA, the CDR3 is TGTGCCAGTAGTACTTACCGCAGAGAGGGCTACACCTTC.

This clonotype was recorded a few times. The V and J genes are TRBV6-5 and TRBJ1-2, with unresolved D. This CDR3 has 15 amino acids. V was cut by 1 base and J by 5 bases, with 14 bases left in between. The germline gives CDR1 MNHEY, CDR2 SVGAGI. CDR3 loop: CASSYYGMLGYGYTF. The CDR3, as DNA: TGTGCCAGCAGTTACTACGGAATGCTTGGATATGGCTACACCTTC.

This clonotype was picked up a small number of times. The rearrangement links TRBV3-1 to TRBJ2-5, with D maybe TRBD2 (6 bases). The CDR3 is 14 residues long. In germline, CDR1 is LGHDT, CDR2 YNNKEL (reference sequence). Trimming removed 5 bases at V and 8 bases at J, with 18 bases between. The CDR3 region has the DNA TGTGCCAGCAGCTCGGGACTTGGGGTAGAAACCCAGTACTTC. Its protein is CASSSGLGVETQYF.

This clonotype has at least ten counts. The V and J genes are TRBV12-5 and TRBJ2-3; 9 bases are shared with TRBD1. From germline, CDR1 is LGHNT and CDR2 FRNRAP. The junction had 8 bases not matched to a gene; V was cut back by 6 bases and J by 4 bases. The CDR3 has 15 amino acids. The CDR3 DNA sequence: TGTGCTAGTGGGTTCACAGGGGGCGCATCAGATACGCAGTATTTT. This sequence encodes CASGFTGGASDTQYF.

This clonotype was observed at least ten times. The V call is TRBV20-1, the J call TRBJ2-2; TRBD1 is a possible D gene (6 bases). V lost 2 bases to trimming and J lost 3 bases, with 13 bases between them. CDR3 length: 15 amino acids. Germline-derived CDR1 and CDR2 are DFQATT and SNEGSKA (reference sequence). CDR3 protein: CSARSGGSDTGELFF. CDR3 DNA: TGCAGTGCTAGAAGTGGGGGCTCGGACACCGGGGAGCTGTTTTTT.

Only a few counts were recorded for this clonotype. In DNA form, the CDR3 reads TGCAGTGCTAGTTTGCGCCCGACGGGGATTCAGTACTTC. This codes for CSASLRPTGIQYF. The chain carries TRBV20-1 and TRBJ2-4; a possible D gene is TRBD2 (5 bases). Trimming removed 3 bases at V and 10 bases at J, with 16 bases between. The CDR3 extends over 13 amino acids. Germline lookup yields CDR1 DFQATT and CDR2 SNEGSKA (reference sequence).

The rearrangement links TRBV7-9 to TRBJ1-2; the D is unclear. Germline V gene sequence: CDR1 SEHNR, CDR2 FQNEAQ (reference sequence). This CDR3 has 13 amino acids. The germline V and J ends were trimmed by 3 bases and 3 bases, with 8 bases remaining between them. The CDR3 DNA is TGTGCCAGCAGCTTTGGGTACGACTATGGCTACACCTTC. Translated, it gives CASSFGYDYGYTF.

The chain has TRBV7-2 and TRBJ1-6; D possibly corresponds to TRBD1 (6 bases). The germline V gene encodes CDR1 SGHTA and CDR2 FQGNSA. Trimming removed 2 bases from V and 5 bases from J, with 16 bases in between. The CDR3 contains 17 residues. CDR3 sequence: CASSLPGQWGNNSPLHF. CDR3 coding DNA: TGTGCCAGCAGCTTACCCGGACAGTGGGGAAATAATTCACCCCTCCACTTT.

This clonotype was found many times. CDR3 sequence: CASSLARGVSPLHF. Here the CDR3 DNA reads TGTGCCAGCAGCTTAGCGAGAGGGGTTTCACCCCTCCACTTT. The J gene is TRBJ1-6, the V gene TRBV7-9; TRBD1 is a possible D gene (5 bases). This CDR3 is 14 amino acids long. Germline values: CDR1 SEHNR, CDR2 FQNEAQ (reference sequence). Trimming took off 0 bases at V and 9 bases at J, with 9 bases between the two ends.

The chain uses TRBV10-2 and TRBJ2-7; D possibly corresponds to TRBD2 (6 bases). CDR1 and CDR2 (germline): WSHSY, SAAADI. The CDR3 sequence is 13 residues long. V was shortened by 2 bases and J by 7 bases, with 12 bases between the two germline ends. In nucleotides, the CDR3 is TGCGCCAGCAGTGAGACCGGCGGAGGGGAGCAGTACGTC. Translation gives CASSETGGGEQYV.

This clonotype showed up just a few times. This chain joins TRBV2 and TRBJ1-1; D possibly corresponds to TRBD1 (6 bases). Trimming took off 5 bases at V and 2 bases at J, with 9 bases between the two ends. From germline, CDR1 is SNHLY and CDR2 FYNNEI. The CDR3 has 13 residues. The CDR3 reads CASSRQDNTEAFF. The CDR3 DNA sequence: TGTGCCAGCAGTCGACAGGACAACACTGAAGCTTTCTTT.

The chain links TRBV6-6 to TRBJ1-6; D ambiguous. The V end was cut by 5 bases, the J end by 4 bases, with 3 bases between. The CDR3 is 12 residues long. Germline assignment: CDR1 MNHNY and CDR2 SVGAGI (reference sequence). The CDR3 protein is CASSQYNSPLHF. The CDR3 nucleotides are TGTGCCAGCAGTCAATATAATTCACCCCTCCACTTT.

This clonotype was seen a handful of times. This chain connects TRBV7-2 to TRBJ2-1; D assignment may be TRBD1 or TRBD2 (5 bases each). Germline V gene sequence: CDR1 SGHTA, CDR2 FQGNSA. This CDR3 comprises 15 residues. V was clipped by 4 bases and J by 1 base, with 11 bases between them. In DNA, the CDR3 is TGTGCCAGCAGCTGGAGGCAGGGATCCTACAATGAGCAGTTCTTC. Its protein is CASSWRQGSYNEQFF.